This T cell receptor (beta chain) is drawn from a study of T cell changes during pregnancy in multiple sclerosis. Generated by immunoSEQ multiplex PCR, the TCRdb table keeps only in-frame clones and is missing some. The sample has 80,000 to 130,000 clones, 90% to 95% seen once. This clone has just one count. There are 15 residues in the CDR3. Trimming removed 3 bases from V and 1 base from J, with 11 bases in between. Germline CDR1 and CDR2: SGHRS and YFSETQ. Sequenced material: peripheral blood, taken before pregnancy. J is TRBJ2-1 and V is TRBV5-1; D is unresolved. The TCR comes from a female donor with multiple sclerosis, enrolled in a pregnancy study. This chain's CDR3 is CASSSTRLSYNEQFF. CDR3 DNA: TGCGCCAGCAGCTCGACCAGGCTTTCCTACAATGAGCAGTTCTTC.